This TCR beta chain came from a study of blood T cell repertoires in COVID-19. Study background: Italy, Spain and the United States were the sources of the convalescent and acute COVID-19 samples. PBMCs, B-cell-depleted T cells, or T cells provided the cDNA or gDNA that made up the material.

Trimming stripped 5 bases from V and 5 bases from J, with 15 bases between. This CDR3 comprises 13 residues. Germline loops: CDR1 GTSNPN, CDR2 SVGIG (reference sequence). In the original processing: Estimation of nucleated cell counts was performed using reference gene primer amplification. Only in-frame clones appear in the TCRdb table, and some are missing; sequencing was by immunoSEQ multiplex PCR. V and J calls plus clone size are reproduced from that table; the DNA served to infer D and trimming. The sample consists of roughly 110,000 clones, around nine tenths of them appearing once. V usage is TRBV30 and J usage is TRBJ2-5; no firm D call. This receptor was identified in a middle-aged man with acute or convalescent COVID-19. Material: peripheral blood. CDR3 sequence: CAWGATPVETQYF. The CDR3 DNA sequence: TGTGCCTGGGGTGCGACACCCGTGGAGACCCAGTACTTC.